This paragraph reports one TCR beta chain. The antigen is not known. The data are from a study of T cell responses to AZD1222 COVID-19 vaccine. Study information: The analysis combined second doses at about 4 or about 12 weeks. Study conclusions and caveats: Repertoire collection took place solely once the T cell response had peaked.

Some clones are missing from TCRdb's copy, which holds only in-frame ones; the method was immunoSEQ multiplex PCR. Of approximately 100,000 clones in the sample, about 86% are singletons; the top ten hold roughly 1.4%. V shed 4 bases and J 6 bases; nucleotides not matched to a gene: 2. Germline-derived CDR1 and CDR2 are SGHTA and FQGTGA. The CDR3 is made up of 14 amino acids. The TCR sequence derives from an adult in good health. The chain joins TRBV7-3 to TRBJ2-1; 11 bases are a match to TRBD1. The sample was peripheral blood, taken on day 0 of AZD1222 vaccination. The CDR3 nucleotides are TGTGCCAGCAGCTCGGGACAGGGGGGCAATGAGCAGTTCTTC. Translated: CASSSGQGGNEQFF. Drawing the rest from reference TRBV7-3 and TRBJ2-1, the complete variable domain is GAGVSQTPSNKVTEKGKYVELRCDPISGHTALYWYRQSLGQGPEFLIYFQGTGAADDSGLPNDRFFAVRPEGSVSTLKIQRTERGDSAVYLCASSSGQGGNEQFFGPGTRLTVL.